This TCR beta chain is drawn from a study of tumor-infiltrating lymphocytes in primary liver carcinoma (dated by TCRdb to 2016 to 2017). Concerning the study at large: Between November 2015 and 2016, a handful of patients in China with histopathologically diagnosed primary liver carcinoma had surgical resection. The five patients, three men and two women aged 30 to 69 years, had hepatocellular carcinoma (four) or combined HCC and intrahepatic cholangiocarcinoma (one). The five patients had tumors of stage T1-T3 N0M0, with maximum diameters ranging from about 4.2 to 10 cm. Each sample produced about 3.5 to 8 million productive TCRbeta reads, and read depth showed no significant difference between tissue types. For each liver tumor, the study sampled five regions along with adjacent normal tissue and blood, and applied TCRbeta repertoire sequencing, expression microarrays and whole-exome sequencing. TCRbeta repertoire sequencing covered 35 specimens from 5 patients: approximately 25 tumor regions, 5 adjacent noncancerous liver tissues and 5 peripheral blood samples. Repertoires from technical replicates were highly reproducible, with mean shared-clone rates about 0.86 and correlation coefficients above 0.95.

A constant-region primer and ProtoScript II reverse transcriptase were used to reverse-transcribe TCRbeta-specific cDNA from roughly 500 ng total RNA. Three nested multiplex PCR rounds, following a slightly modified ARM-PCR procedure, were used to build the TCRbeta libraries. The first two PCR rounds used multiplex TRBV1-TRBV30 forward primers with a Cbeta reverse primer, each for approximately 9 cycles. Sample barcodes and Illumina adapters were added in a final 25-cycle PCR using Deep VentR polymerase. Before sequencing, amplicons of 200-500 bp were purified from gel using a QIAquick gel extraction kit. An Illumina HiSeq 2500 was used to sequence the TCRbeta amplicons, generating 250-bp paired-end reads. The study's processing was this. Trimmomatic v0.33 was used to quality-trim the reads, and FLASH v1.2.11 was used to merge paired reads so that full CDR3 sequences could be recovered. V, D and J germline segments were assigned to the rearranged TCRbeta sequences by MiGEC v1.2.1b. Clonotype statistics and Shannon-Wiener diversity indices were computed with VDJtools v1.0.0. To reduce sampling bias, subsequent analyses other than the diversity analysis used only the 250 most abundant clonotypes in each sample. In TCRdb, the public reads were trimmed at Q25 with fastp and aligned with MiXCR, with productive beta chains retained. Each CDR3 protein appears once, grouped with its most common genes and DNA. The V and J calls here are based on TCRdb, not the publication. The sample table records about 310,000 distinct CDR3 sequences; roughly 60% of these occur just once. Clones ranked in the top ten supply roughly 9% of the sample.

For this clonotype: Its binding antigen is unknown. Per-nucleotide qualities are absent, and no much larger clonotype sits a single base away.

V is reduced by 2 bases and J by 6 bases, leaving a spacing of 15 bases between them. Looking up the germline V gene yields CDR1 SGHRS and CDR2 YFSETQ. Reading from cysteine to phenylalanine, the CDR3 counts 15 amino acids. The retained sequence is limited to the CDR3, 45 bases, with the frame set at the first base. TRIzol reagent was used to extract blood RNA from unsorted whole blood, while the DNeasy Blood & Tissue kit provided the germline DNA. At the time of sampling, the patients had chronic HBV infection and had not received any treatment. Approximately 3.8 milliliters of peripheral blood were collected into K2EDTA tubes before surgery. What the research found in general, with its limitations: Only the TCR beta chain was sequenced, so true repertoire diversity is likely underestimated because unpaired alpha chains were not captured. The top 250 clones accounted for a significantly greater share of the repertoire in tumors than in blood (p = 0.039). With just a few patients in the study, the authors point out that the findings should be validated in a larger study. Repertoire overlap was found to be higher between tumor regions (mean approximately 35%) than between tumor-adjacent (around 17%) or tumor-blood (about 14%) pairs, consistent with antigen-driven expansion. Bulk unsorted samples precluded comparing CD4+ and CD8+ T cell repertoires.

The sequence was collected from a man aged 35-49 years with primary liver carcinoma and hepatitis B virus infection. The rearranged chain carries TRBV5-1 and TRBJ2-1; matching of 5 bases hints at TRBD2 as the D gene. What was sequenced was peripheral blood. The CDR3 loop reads CASSFGDQPPNEQFF. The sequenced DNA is TGCGCCAGCAGCTTCGGGGATCAGCCCCCCAATGAGCAGTTCTTC.